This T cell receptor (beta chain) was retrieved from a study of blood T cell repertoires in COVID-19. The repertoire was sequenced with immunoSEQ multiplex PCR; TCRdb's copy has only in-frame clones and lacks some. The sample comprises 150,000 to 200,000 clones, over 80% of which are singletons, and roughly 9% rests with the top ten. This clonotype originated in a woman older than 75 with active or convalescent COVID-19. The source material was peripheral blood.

The CDR3 DNA reads TGTGCCAGCAGTTACTATACAGCAGTTATCTATGGCTACACCTTC. This encodes CASSYYTAVIYGYTF. The V gene is TRBV6-2 or TRBV6-3, the J gene TRBJ1-2; D is unclear. Germline CDR1 and CDR2: MNHEY and SVGEGT. This CDR3 is 15 amino acids long. Trimming removed 1 base at V and 4 bases at J, with 13 bases between.